The 21 T cell receptor beta chains given below trace back to one sample, sequenced in a study of T cells in Graves' hyperthyroidism and ophthalmopathy. Amplification of TCR beta CDR3 regions used RNA as the template. The study used the HTBI primer set for a first-round RT-PCR of the TCR CDR3. TCRdb ran MiXCR on the multiplex PCR reads and lists one entry per CDR3 protein. Among 300,000 to 400,000 distinct CDR3 sequences listed, about 18% were seen once. The specimen was blood. These receptors all stem from a young man with Graves' ophthalmopathy.

This clonotype was recorded at least ten times. The chain is built from TRBV7-2 and TRBJ2-3; 10 nucleotides agree with TRBD1. Germline V CDR1 and CDR2: SGHTA, FQGNSA. The ends lost 9 bases at V and 3 bases at J; junction bases unmatched: 9. The CDR3 spans 15 residues. The CDR3 loop reads CASIAGTGVTDTQYF. The DNA of the CDR3 is TGTGCCAGTATAGCCGGGACAGGGGTTACAGATACGCAGTATTTT.

The chain couples TRBV7-9 to TRBJ2-7; no firm D call. This CDR3 comprises 14 residues. V was clipped by 1 base and J by 4 bases, with 11 bases between them. CDR1 and CDR2 (germline): SEHNR, FQNEAQ (reference sequence). The CDR3 nucleotides read TGTGCCAGCAGCTTAGAGTTGATGGGGTACGAGCAGTACTTC. Translation: CASSLELMGYEQYF.

This clonotype was recorded at least ten times. The CDR3 loop reads CASSLGGNVGANEQFF. The CDR3, as DNA: TGCGCCAGCAGCTTGGGGGGGAACGTGGGCGCAAATGAGCAGTTCTTC. The chain links TRBV5-1 to TRBJ2-1, with D possibly being TRBD1 or TRBD2 (5 bases each). The ends were cut back, 0 bases at V and 7 bases at J, with 17 bases in the middle. CDR3 length equals 16 residues. The germline V gene has CDR1 SGHRS and CDR2 YFSETQ.

This clonotype was counted at least ten times. The V call is TRBV14, the J call TRBJ1-4; maybe TRBD1 (6 bases). Per germline, CDR1 SGHDN and CDR2 FVKESK. This CDR3 spans 15 amino acids. The V end was cut by 4 bases, the J end by 5 bases, with 14 bases between. The CDR3 DNA follows: TGTGCCAGCAGCCCGAGGGGGGGGACGAATGAAAAACTGTTTTTT. Protein sequence: CASSPRGGTNEKLFF. The variable domain in full, with the rest retrieved from reference TRBV14 and TRBJ1-4, is EAGVTQFPSHSVIEKGQTVTLRCDPISGHDNLYWYRRVMGKEIKFLLHFVKESKQDESGMPNNRFLAERTGGTYSTLKVQPAELEDSGVYFCASSPRGGTNEKLFFGSGTQLSVL.

The gene calls are TRBV5-1 and TRBJ2-5; maybe TRBD2 (7 bases). The CDR3 runs to 15 residues. Between the trimmed V and J ends, which lost 4 bases and 1 base, there was a span of 14 bases. Per germline, CDR1 SGHRS and CDR2 YFSETQ. Here the CDR3 reads CASSVQGGAQETQYF. CDR3 sequence (DNA): TGCGCCAGCAGCGTCCAAGGGGGGGCCCAAGAGACCCAGTACTTC.

This clonotype occurred many times. The rearrangement links TRBV7-9 to TRBJ2-1, with D perhaps TRBD2 (5 bases). Germline CDR1 and CDR2: SEHNR and FQNEAQ (reference sequence). The germline V and J ends were trimmed by 5 bases and 3 bases, with 20 bases remaining between them. The CDR3 length is 17 residues. CDR3 region: CASSPPVASGLYNEQFF. CDR3 in DNA: TGTGCCAGCAGCCCTCCCGTAGCAAGCGGCCTCTACAATGAGCAGTTCTTC.

The J gene is TRBJ1-4, the V gene TRBV7-8; D possibly corresponds to TRBD1 (5 bases). V shed 0 bases and J shed 8 bases, with 13 bases lying between them. The CDR3 spans 15 residues. Germline CDR1 is SGHVS and CDR2 is FQNEAQ. This chain's CDR3 is CASSLAAGAWEKLFF. For the CDR3, the DNA is TGTGCCAGCAGCTTAGCTGCTGGGGCGTGGGAAAAACTGTTTTTT.

This clonotype appeared many times. The chain carries TRBV12-3 or TRBV12-4 and TRBJ1-1; weak D call: TRBD1 (5 bases). V lost 7 bases to trimming and J lost 5 bases, with 17 bases between them. CDR3 length: 14 amino acids. As DNA, the CDR3 is TGTGCCAGCACCTCGGGGGGAATAAGGACTGAAGCTTTCTTT. Translating gives CASTSGGIRTEAFF.

This clonotype was counted between two and nine times. The chain links TRBV7-2 to TRBJ1-2; D might be TRBD1 (6 bases). Trimming pared 10 bases from V and 3 bases from J, leaving 15 bases between. The germline V gene encodes CDR1 SGHTA and CDR2 FQGNSA. The CDR3 loop spans 13 amino acids. The CDR3 bases are TGTGCCAACTGCTCCGGACAGTACTATGGCTACACCTTC. The encoded protein is CANCSGQYYGYTF. Full variable domain (remainder filled in from reference TRBV7-2 and TRBJ1-2): GAGVSQSPSNKVTEKGKDVELRCDPISGHTALYWYRQSLGQGLEFLIYFQGNSAPDKSGLPSDRFSAERTGGSVSTLTIQRTQQEDSAVYLCANCSGQYYGYTFGSGTRLTVV.

This clonotype appeared many times. This chain links TRBV3-1 with TRBJ1-1; D ambiguous. The CDR3 spans 13 residues. CDR1 is LGHDT and CDR2 is YNNKEL in the germline V gene (reference sequence). V dropped 5 bases and J dropped 1 base, with 8 bases sitting between them. The CDR3 loop reads CASSLQWNTEAFF. Here the CDR3 DNA reads TGTGCCAGCAGCTTACAGTGGAACACTGAAGCTTTCTTT.

In its sample, this clonotype was seen many times. J is TRBJ1-1 and V is TRBV5-1; D unresolved. Trimming shortened V by 5 bases and J by 0 bases, and 11 bases separated the two germline ends. The V gene's germline CDR1 is SGHRS and CDR2 YFSETQ. This CDR3 comprises 14 residues. CDR3 protein: CASSLGYMNTEAFF. DNA of the CDR3: TGCGCCAGCAGTCTAGGGTACATGAACACTGAAGCTTTCTTT.

V gene TRBV20-1 combines with J gene TRBJ1-2; TRBD1 matches 8 bases. The V segment lost 5 bases and the J segment 4 bases; nucleotides outside the gene matches: 3. The CDR3 consists of 12 residues. Germline V gene sequence: CDR1 DFQATT, CDR2 SNEGSKA (reference sequence). The CDR3 region is CSAATGGYGYTF. The CDR3 bases are TGCAGTGCTGCTACAGGGGGCTATGGCTACACCTTC.

This clonotype was counted between two and nine times. A single base separates this from a much larger clone, so it may be a read error. This chain links TRBV11-3 with TRBJ2-1, with TRBD1 matching 9 bases. Germline V CDR1 and CDR2: SGHNT, YENEEA. The CDR3 loop spans 13 amino acids. CDR3 region: CASSLGTGNGQFF. The DNA of the CDR3 is TGTGCCAGCAGCTTGGGGACAGGGAATGGGCAGTTCTTC. Together with reference TRBV11-3 and TRBJ2-1, the CDR3 gives the full variable domain: EAGVVQSPRYKIIEKKQPVAFWCNPISGHNTLYWYLQNLGQGPELLIRYENEEAVDDSQLPKDRFSAERLKGVDSTLKIQPAELGDSAVYLCASSLGTGNGQFFGPGTRLTVL.

This clonotype was observed a few times. The chain couples TRBV29-1 to TRBJ1-1; a weak D match, TRBD1 (6 bases). CDR1 and CDR2 (germline): SQVTM, ANQGSEA. This CDR3 is 10 amino acids long. This chain's CDR3 is CTTGNTEAFF. CDR3 in DNA: TGCACGACAGGGAACACTGAAGCTTTCTTT. Full variable domain (missing parts from reference TRBV29-1 and TRBJ1-1): SAVISQKPSRDICQRGTSLTIQCQVDSQVTMMFWYRQQPGQSLTLIATANQGSEATYESGFVIDKFPISRPNLTFSTLTVSNMSPEDSSIYLCTTGNTEAFFGQGTRLTVV.

The chain links TRBV20-1 to TRBJ2-5; 10 bases map to TRBD2. V was pared by 2 bases and J by 5 bases, with 5 bases of the junction left unmatched. The CDR3 has 14 residues. The germline V gene encodes CDR1 DFQATT and CDR2 SNEGSKA (reference sequence). CDR3 in amino acids: CSARLAGVGETQYF. In DNA form, the CDR3 reads TGCAGTGCTAGACTAGCGGGGGTGGGGGAGACCCAGTACTTC.

This clonotype was observed many times. V and J are TRBV20-1 and TRBJ1-2; 9 bases fit TRBD1. Germline V lookup: CDR1 DFQATT, CDR2 SNEGSKA (reference sequence). The CDR3 contains 14 residues. J was trimmed by 7 bases and V by 2 bases; bases with no gene match: 8. The CDR3 protein is CSARPLQGAIGYTF. CDR3 DNA sequence: TGCAGTGCTAGACCTCTACAGGGGGCGATTGGCTACACCTTC.

The CDR3: CASSPDRASPGEELFF. The CDR3 bases are TGTGCCAGCTCTCCGGACAGGGCGTCGCCTGGGGAGGAGCTGTTTTTT. The V and J genes are TRBV7-6 and TRBJ2-2; 8 bases are shared with TRBD1. There are 16 residues in the CDR3. From germline, CDR1 is SGHVS and CDR2 FNYEAQ. V lost 8 bases, J lost 10 bases, and 18 bases stayed unmatched.

This clonotype was recorded at least ten times. The V call is TRBV3-1, the J call TRBJ1-2, with D hard to call. The CDR3 loop spans 14 amino acids. From germline, CDR1 is LGHDT and CDR2 YNNKEL (reference sequence). Trimming stripped 3 bases from V and 5 bases from J, with 13 bases between. The CDR3 spells CASSQSTGLYGYTF. CDR3 nucleotides: TGTGCCAGCAGCCAGTCGACGGGTCTTTATGGCTACACCTTC.

The chain has TRBV20-1 and TRBJ2-5; 10 bases line up with TRBD2. The CDR3 totals 14 residues. Germline V gives CDR1 DFQATT, CDR2 SNEGSKA (reference sequence). With V trimmed by 6 bases and J by 1 base, 5 bases remained unmatched. CDR3 nucleotide sequence: TGCAGTGCGGCCAGCGGGGGGGCCCAAGAGACCCAGTACTTC. Its translation is CSAASGGAQETQYF.

This clonotype has a count of ten or more. The CDR3 protein is CASSLSGTTNEKLFF. The CDR3 DNA reads as TGTGCCAGCAGTTTGAGTGGGACCACTAATGAAAAACTGTTTTTT. This rearrangement joins TRBV12-3 or TRBV12-4 to TRBJ1-4, with TRBD1 as a possible D gene (5 bases). V lost 3 bases, J lost 2 bases, and 10 bases lay in between. The CDR3 loop spans 15 amino acids.

This clonotype was counted many times. The chain carries TRBV5-5 and TRBJ2-5, with D tentatively TRBD1 or TRBD2 (5 bases each). Germline lookup yields CDR1 SGHKS and CDR2 YYEKEE (reference sequence). This CDR3 has 14 amino acids. V was trimmed by 0 bases and J by 5 bases, leaving 11 bases between them. The CDR3 region is CASSLGGWDETQYF. CDR3 DNA sequence: TGTGCCAGCAGCTTGGGGGGATGGGACGAGACCCAGTACTTC.